What follows are 5 T cell receptor beta chains derived from one specimen sequenced in a study of cytomegalovirus exposure and HLA in healthy donors. Profiling relied on immunoSEQ multiplex PCR, and the TCRdb table lists in-frame clones only, not all of them. The sample yields fewer than 85,000 clones, roughly 89% seen once. Source material: PBMCs. The receptors derive from a woman aged 18 to 35 in good health and CMV-seropositive.

This chain joins TRBV5-1 and TRBJ2-1; 8 bases are a match to TRBD1. Germline CDR1 is SGHRS and CDR2 is YFSETQ. Unmatched junction bases numbered 5, after V lost 3 bases and J lost 0 bases. The CDR3 covers 16 residues. CDR3 bases: TGCGCCAGCAGCTGGGGACAGGCAAGCTCCTACAATGAGCAGTTCTTC. Translation gives CASSWGQASSYNEQFF. Full variable domain (outside the CDR3, taken from reference TRBV5-1 and TRBJ2-1): KAGVTQTPRYLIKTRGQQVTLSCSPISGHRSVSWYQQTPGQGLQFLFEYFSETQRNKGNFPGRFSGRQFSNSRSEMNVSTLELGDSALYLCASSWGQASSYNEQFFGPGTRLTVL.

The chain employs TRBV9 and TRBJ2-2, with D possibly being TRBD2 (6 bases). Germline lookup yields CDR1 SGDLS and CDR2 YYNGEE. Trimming removed 4 bases from V and 0 bases from J, with 13 bases in between. This CDR3 region has 16 residues. CDR3 amino acids: CASSQSGLPNTGELFF. CDR3 in DNA: TGTGCCAGCAGCCAGTCGGGACTCCCGAACACCGGGGAGCTGTTTTTT.

The J gene is TRBJ2-1, the V gene TRBV4-1; 11 positions match TRBD2. This CDR3 spans 18 amino acids. CDR1 and CDR2 from the germline V gene are MGHRA and YSYEKL. The V and J ends lost 5 bases and 0 bases, in that order; junction bases with no gene match: 9. Here the CDR3 reads CASSYIAGGFSSYNEQFF. The CDR3 nucleotides read TGCGCCAGCAGCTATATAGCGGGGGGGTTTAGCTCCTACAATGAGCAGTTCTTC.

The chain recombines TRBV7-6 with TRBJ2-1; perhaps TRBD1 as D (6 bases). V dropped 5 bases and J dropped 4 bases, with 18 bases sitting between them. CDR3 length: 16 amino acids. Germline V gene sequence: CDR1 SGHVS, CDR2 FNYEAQ. CDR3 in amino acids: CASSPNSGTSYNEQFF. In DNA, the CDR3 is TGTGCCAGCAGCCCCAACTCCGGGACAAGTTACAATGAGCAGTTCTTC.

The chain uses TRBV4-1 and TRBJ1-2; 8 nucleotides line up with TRBD1. The junction had 10 bases not matched to a gene; V was cut back by 8 bases and J by 5 bases. Germline CDR1 MGHRA, CDR2 YSYEKL. CDR3 length: 14 residues. CDR3 DNA: TGCGCCAGCCGACGGACAGGGACCAATTATGGCTACACCTTC. Its protein is CASRRTGTNYGYTF.